A single sample is the source of the 3 T cell receptor beta chains below, sequenced in a study of shared clonotypes between healthy human individuals. Profiled with immunoSEQ multiplex PCR; TCRdb holds only in-frame clones, not every one. Of about 470,000 clones in the sample, more than 75% are singletons; the top ten hold roughly 13%. Sequencing was performed on PBMCs. The receptor set was obtained from a woman in her 40s in good health. Some clones in this sample may be carry-over from other donors' samples.

This clone occurred many times. The rearrangement uses TRBV5-4 and TRBJ2-2, with D unresolved. The CDR3 has 11 residues. V shed 5 bases and J shed 5 bases, with 4 bases lying between them. Germline V CDR1 and CDR2: SGHNT, YYREEE (reference sequence). For the CDR3, the DNA is TGTGCCAGCAGTCAAACCGGGGAGCTGTTTTTT. Translated, it gives CASSQTGELFF.

This clone was counted only a few times. The chain uses TRBV19 and TRBJ1-5; D is possibly TRBD1 (6 bases). The CDR3 extends over 15 amino acids. V lost 3 bases, J lost 1 base, and 10 bases lay in between. Germline CDR1 is LNHDA and CDR2 is SQIVND (reference sequence). The CDR3 DNA reads as TGTGCCAGTAGTATTAGTAGGGGGAGCAATCAGCCCCAGCATTTT. This encodes CASSISRGSNQPQHF.

On this clone: The same CDR3 also results from other DNA sequences found in this sample. This rearrangement joins TRBV5-1 to TRBJ2-5, with 8 bases matching TRBD1. Per the germline V gene, CDR1 is SGHRS and CDR2 is YFSETQ. The ends lost 2 bases at V and 2 bases at J; junction bases unmatched: 2. The CDR3 is made up of 14 amino acids. CDR3 loop: CASSLDRGQETQYF. CDR3 DNA: TGCGCCAGCAGCTTAGACAGGGGACAAGAGACCCAGTACTTC. Full variable domain (rest looked up from reference TRBV5-1 and TRBJ2-5): KAGVTQTPRYLIKTRGQQVTLSCSPISGHRSVSWYQQTPGQGLQFLFEYFSETQRNKGNFPGRFSGRQFSNSRSEMNVSTLELGDSALYLCASSLDRGQETQYFGPGTRLLVL.